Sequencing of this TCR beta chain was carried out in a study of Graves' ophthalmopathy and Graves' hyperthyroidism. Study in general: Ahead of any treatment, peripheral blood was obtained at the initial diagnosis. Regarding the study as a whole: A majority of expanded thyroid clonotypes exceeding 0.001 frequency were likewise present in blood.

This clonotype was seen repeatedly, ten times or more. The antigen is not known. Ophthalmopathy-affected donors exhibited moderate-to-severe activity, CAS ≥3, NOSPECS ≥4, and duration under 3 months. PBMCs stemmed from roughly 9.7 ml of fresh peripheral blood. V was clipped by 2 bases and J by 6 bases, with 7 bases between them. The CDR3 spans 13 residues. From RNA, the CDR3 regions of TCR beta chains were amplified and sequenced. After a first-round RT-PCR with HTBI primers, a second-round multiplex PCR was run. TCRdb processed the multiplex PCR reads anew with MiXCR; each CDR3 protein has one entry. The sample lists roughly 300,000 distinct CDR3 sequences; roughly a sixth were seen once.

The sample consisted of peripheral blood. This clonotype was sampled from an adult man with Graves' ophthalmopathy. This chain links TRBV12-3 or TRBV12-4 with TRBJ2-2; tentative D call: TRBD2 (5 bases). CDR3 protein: CASSLTGAGELFF. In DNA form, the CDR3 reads TGTGCCAGCAGTTTAACCGGGGCCGGGGAGCTGTTTTTT.